The 24 T cell receptor beta chains given below trace back to one sample, sequenced in a study of T cell repertoires in cytomegalovirus infection. These receptors' targets are unknown. TCRdb fed the reads into MiXCR, producing one record per CDR3 protein. The sample has more than 110,000 distinct CDR3 sequences; roughly 32% are singletons. The material sequenced was CD8+ T cells from cultured PBMCs, taken from culture after CMV antigen stimulation. Source of these receptors: a human donor in good health (CMV status not recorded). Some clones in this sample may be carry-over from other donors' samples.

V gene TRBV19 combines with J gene TRBJ2-1; the D is unclear. V was cut by 0 bases and J by 0 bases, with 6 bases left in between. Germline CDR1 and CDR2: LNHDA and SQIVND (reference sequence). The CDR3 length is 15 residues. CDR3 region: CASSIEYGSYNEQFF. As DNA, the CDR3 is TGTGCCAGTAGTATAGAGTACGGCTCCTACAATGAGCAGTTCTTC.

V is TRBV7-9 and J is TRBJ2-7; D uncertain. V lost 4 bases, J lost 0 bases, and 19 bases lay in between. In germline, CDR1 is SEHNR, CDR2 FQNEAQ (reference sequence). This CDR3 has 17 amino acids. In nucleotides, the CDR3 is TGTGCCAGCAGCTCCGGCATCGGCCAGGCCGCCTCCTACGAGCAGTACTTC. Translated: CASSSGIGQAASYEQYF.

This clonotype was detected a few times. The CDR3 nucleotides read TGTGCCAGCAGCTTAGGGGTGGATGAGCAGTTCTTC. It translates to CASSLGVDEQFF. This rearrangement joins TRBV7-2 to TRBJ2-1, with no clear D. The CDR3 runs to 12 residues. Germline V CDR1 and CDR2: SGHTA, FQGNSA. The V end lost 1 base, the J end lost 8 bases, and 6 bases lay between the germline ends.

The table lists this clonotype with many counts. This chain links TRBV6-5 with TRBJ1-1; D is possibly TRBD1 (6 bases). The germline gives CDR1 MNHEY, CDR2 SVGAGI. Between the trimmed V and J ends, which lost 6 bases and 3 bases, there was a span of 20 bases. The CDR3 covers 16 residues. CDR3: CASSPLGGAVYTEAFF. The CDR3 region has the DNA TGTGCCAGCAGCCCCCTGGGGGGGGCGGTGTACACTGAAGCTTTCTTT.

This chain joins TRBV6-5 and TRBJ2-7; 9 nucleotides agree with TRBD1. The CDR3 sequence is 16 residues long. V shed 2 bases, J shed 6 bases, and the junction held 11 bases outside the gene matches. Germline V gene sequence: CDR1 MNHEY, CDR2 SVGAGI. Here the CDR3 DNA reads TGTGCCAGCAGTTACCGGGACAGGGCCCCCTACCGCGAGCAGTACTTC. Translating it yields CASSYRDRAPYREQYF.

This clonotype was seen more than once but under ten times. One end of the junction does not line up with germline, which may come from a read error. The gene calls are TRBV7-3 and TRBJ2-1; 7 bases fit TRBD2. From germline, CDR1 is SGHTA and CDR2 FQGTGA. CDR3 length: 16 amino acids. The DNA of the CDR3 is TGTGCCAGCAGCATAACAGTAGGACTAGGGACGTTTGAGCAGTTCTTC. Amino acids: CASSITVGLGTFEQFF.

The rearrangement links TRBV7-2 to TRBJ2-5; possibly TRBD2 for D (6 bases). Trimming left V 1 base short and J 7 bases short, with 7 bases between. The V gene's germline CDR1 is SGHTA and CDR2 FQGNSA. This CDR3 has 12 amino acids. This chain's CDR3 is CASSLGGATQYF. DNA for the CDR3: TGTGCCAGCAGCTTAGGCGGGGCGACCCAGTACTTC.

This clonotype has a handful of counts. This chain connects TRBV6-1 to TRBJ2-5, with D maybe TRBD1 (5 bases). The germline CDR1 and CDR2 sequences are MNHNS and SASEGT. The CDR3 contains 14 residues. V gave up 6 bases and J gave up 2 bases, with 13 bases separating them. CDR3 in amino acids: CASSQMTEQETQYF. CDR3 coding DNA: TGTGCCAGCAGCCAGATGACAGAACAAGAGACCCAGTACTTC.

The chain uses TRBV7-3 and TRBJ2-1; 10 bases align to TRBD1. V was pared by 5 bases and J by 4 bases, with 8 bases of the junction left unmatched. The CDR3 loop spans 16 amino acids. CDR1 is SGHTA and CDR2 is FQGTGA in the germline V gene. Written as DNA, the CDR3 is TGTGCCAGCAGCGTGGACAGGGGGATAGGGTACAATGAGCAGTTCTTC. Translation: CASSVDRGIGYNEQFF.

This clonotype appeared many times. The J gene is TRBJ1-2, the V gene TRBV5-6; 8 bases line up with TRBD1. J gave up 6 bases and V 4 bases, and 5 bases lay outside the gene matches. Germline-derived CDR1 and CDR2 are SGHDT and YYEEEE. CDR3 size: 13 residues. CDR3 DNA sequence: TGTGCCAGCAGCCCGACAGGGGTGCATGGCTACACCTTC. It encodes CASSPTGVHGYTF.

This clonotype was seen a few times. V is TRBV28 and J is TRBJ2-7, with 7 bases aligning to TRBD1. Germline loops: CDR1 MDHEN, CDR2 SYDVKM. Trimming cost V 4 bases and J 5 bases; bases outside gene matches: 14. The CDR3 totals 16 residues. The CDR3 DNA is TGTGCCAGCAGTTCCTGGGACAGAGGTATGGGGCACGAGCAGTACTTC. Encoded protein: CASSSWDRGMGHEQYF.

The DNA for the CDR3 is TGTGCCAGTAGTATATATGGAAGAGGGCCTTATAATTCACCCCTCCACTTT. It translates to CASSIYGRGPYNSPLHF. V is TRBV19 and J is TRBJ1-6; D is uncertain. The V and J ends lost 2 bases and 4 bases respectively, with 15 bases between them. The CDR3 has 17 residues. CDR1 is LNHDA and CDR2 is SQIVND in the germline V gene (reference sequence).

V is TRBV5-1 and J is TRBJ2-2; D call uncertain. The CDR3 contains 12 residues. The V gene lost 2 bases and the J gene lost 8 bases, with 7 bases spanning the gap. Germline CDR1 and CDR2: SGHRS and YFSETQ. The CDR3, as DNA: TGCGCCAGCAGCTTTACCGGGGGGGAGCTGTTTTTT. As protein: CASSFTGGELFF.

The chain recombines TRBV5-5 with TRBJ1-1; D is perhaps TRBD1 (5 bases). Trimming removed 0 bases from V and 1 base from J, with 7 bases in between. The CDR3 contains 14 residues. Germline V gives CDR1 SGHKS, CDR2 YYEKEE (reference sequence). The CDR3: CASSLETENTEAFF. The DNA of the CDR3 is TGTGCCAGCAGCTTGGAGACAGAGAACACTGAAGCTTTCTTT.

With respect to this clonotype: Here the CDR3 omits its conserved ending phenylalanine or tryptophan, so a read error is the likely source. The chain employs TRBV12-3 or TRBV12-4 and TRBJ2-3; D is perhaps TRBD2 (6 bases). The CDR3 runs 16 residues. V lost 7 bases and J 6 bases, leaving 23 bases between the germline ends. CDR3 sequence: CASTPSLGGYEDTQYI. The CDR3 region has the DNA TGTGCCAGCACCCCAAGTTTAGGAGGGTATGAGGATACGCAGTATATT.

The CDR3 is CASSLTARGAADTQYF. In DNA form, the CDR3 reads TGTGCCAGCAGCTTAACCGCGCGGGGTGCGGCAGATACGCAGTATTTT. The chain employs TRBV11-2 and TRBJ2-3; a weak D match, TRBD2 (6 bases). The length of the CDR3 is 16 residues. Per the germline V gene, CDR1 is SGHAT and CDR2 is FQNNGV. V lost 2 bases and J lost 4, with 16 bases in between.

This clonotype was detected ten times or more. The chain is built from TRBV20-1 and TRBJ2-5, with 10 bases that match TRBD2. Trimming at V came to 0 bases and at J to 7 bases, leaving 8 bases not matched to a gene. The CDR3 loop spans 15 amino acids. In germline, CDR1 is DFQATT, CDR2 SNEGSKA (reference sequence). This CDR3 is CSARDELAGLRTQYF. In DNA form, the CDR3 reads TGCAGTGCTAGAGATGAACTAGCGGGGTTAAGGACCCAGTACTTC.

The chain couples TRBV15 to TRBJ2-7; tentative D call: TRBD1 (6 bases). Germline V CDR1 and CDR2: LNHNV, YYDKDF (reference sequence). Between the trimmed V and J ends, which lost 5 bases and 3 bases, there was a span of 8 bases. The length of the CDR3 is 12 residues. The CDR3 protein is CATSQDSYEQYF. The CDR3 DNA sequence: TGTGCCACCAGCCAGGACAGCTACGAGCAGTACTTC.

The table lists this clonotype with many counts. CDR3 residues: CASSQGQLTDTQYF. Written as DNA, the CDR3 is TGTGCCAGCAGCCAGGGACAGCTCACAGATACGCAGTATTTT. The rearrangement links TRBV7-8 to TRBJ2-3; 7 positions match TRBD1. This CDR3 has 14 residues. Germline assignment: CDR1 SGHVS and CDR2 FQNEAQ. J gave up 2 bases and V 5 bases, and 4 bases lay outside the gene matches.

This clonotype appeared a few times. The genes are TRBV19 and TRBJ1-5; 9 bases map to TRBD1. Germline V gene data show CDR1 as LNHDA and CDR2 as SQIVND (reference sequence). V lost 5 bases, J lost 6 bases, and 8 bases stayed unmatched. This CDR3 region has 15 residues. In nucleotides, the CDR3 is TGTGCCAGTAGTCCAACAGGGGGCGAGGGTCAGCCCCAGCATTTT. Its translation: CASSPTGGEGQPQHF. The full variable domain, completed using reference TRBV19 and TRBJ1-5, is DGGITQSPKYLFRKEGQNVTLSCEQNLNHDAMYWYRQDPGQGLRLIYYSQIVNDFQKGDIAEGYSVSREKKESFPLTVTSAQKNPTAFYLCASSPTGGEGQPQHFGDGTRLSIL.

This clonotype was counted between two and nine times. The chain is built from TRBV19 and TRBJ1-1; D might be TRBD1 (5 bases). The V gene's germline CDR1 is LNHDA and CDR2 SQIVND (reference sequence). The CDR3 contains 14 residues. V lost 9 bases to trimming and J lost 2 bases, with 16 bases between them. For the CDR3, the DNA is TGTGCCAGCCACCTTGGGGGAGATAACACTGAAGCTTTCTTT. This codes for CASHLGGDNTEAFF.

J is TRBJ1-6 and V is TRBV7-4; no definite D call. Trimming left V 0 bases short and J 14 bases short, with 14 bases between. Germline CDR1 is SGHVT and CDR2 is SQSDAQ. The CDR3 loop spans 14 amino acids. CDR3: CASSLAAEGKSLHF. The CDR3 nucleotides are TGTGCCAGCAGCTTAGCAGCGGAGGGAAAATCCCTCCACTTT.

This clonotype was seen repeatedly, ten times or more. The chain joins TRBV11-2 to TRBJ2-2; TRBD1 matches at 9 bases. The CDR3 extends over 14 amino acids. V was clipped by 8 bases and J by 5 bases; unmatched bases: 6. Germline V gene lookup returns CDR1 SGHAT and CDR2 FQNNGV. This chain's CDR3 is CASQRGQGTGELFF. The CDR3 DNA sequence: TGTGCCAGCCAACGGGGACAGGGAACCGGGGAGCTGTTTTTT. The full variable domain, completed using reference TRBV11-2 and TRBJ2-2, is EAGVAQSPRYKIIEKRQSVAFWCNPISGHATLYWYQQILGQGPKLLIQFQNNGVVDDSQLPKDRFSAERLKGVDSTLKIQPAKLEDSAVYLCASQRGQGTGELFFGEGSRLTVL.

This clonotype has only a few counts. This chain connects TRBV2 to TRBJ1-3; 9 bases map to TRBD1. Unmatched junction bases numbered 10, after V lost 7 bases and J lost 3 bases. This CDR3 contains 16 residues. Germline CDR1 is SNHLY and CDR2 is FYNNEI. The CDR3 is CASIRSWTGVGNTIYF. CDR3 coding DNA: TGTGCCAGCATCAGATCGTGGACAGGGGTTGGAAACACCATATATTTT.